This is a list of T cell receptor beta chains from one sample in a study of cytomegalovirus exposure and HLA in healthy donors. Only in-frame clones appear in the TCRdb table, and some are missing; sequencing was by immunoSEQ multiplex PCR. The sample lists roughly 150,000 clones, over 60% occurring once. The specimen sequenced was PBMCs. Receptors were obtained from a male donor in good health and CMV-seronegative. The CDR3 runs from the conserved cysteine through the conserved F or W. Where a row states a size, it is once, few, many or the class of an expanded clone; other rows omit it.

TRBJ2-7 13 TRBV15 - CATAVGGKDEQYF
TRBJ1-4 14 TRBV15 - CATGKKREEEKLFF
TRBJ1-2 16 TRBV18 - CASSPEEGRANYGYTF
TRBJ1-1 14 TRBV5-1 - CASSLAGAPTEAFF
TRBJ2-3 17 TRBV18 - CASSPYRTSGSTDTQYF
TRBJ2-1 13 TRBV11-3 few CASSLGHYNEQFF
TRBJ2-7 14 TRBV5-1 - CASSDRTSSYEQYF
TRBJ1-1 15 TRBV19 once CAGSIAGTLNTEAFF
TRBJ1-1 15 TRBV10-3 - CAISSLGGSGTEAFF
TRBJ1-4 13 TRBV5-1 - CASSPRTDEKLFF
TRBJ2-4 16 TRBV5-6 - CASMRGGGGAGDIQYF
TRBJ1-1 13 TRBV5-4 once CASSLDTATEAFF
TRBJ1-1 16 TRBV28 - CASSFFGQGGDTEAFF
TRBJ2-7 13 TRBV27 - CASTSGSFYEQYF
TRBJ1-2 15 TRBV7-9 - CASSTQGISNYGYTF